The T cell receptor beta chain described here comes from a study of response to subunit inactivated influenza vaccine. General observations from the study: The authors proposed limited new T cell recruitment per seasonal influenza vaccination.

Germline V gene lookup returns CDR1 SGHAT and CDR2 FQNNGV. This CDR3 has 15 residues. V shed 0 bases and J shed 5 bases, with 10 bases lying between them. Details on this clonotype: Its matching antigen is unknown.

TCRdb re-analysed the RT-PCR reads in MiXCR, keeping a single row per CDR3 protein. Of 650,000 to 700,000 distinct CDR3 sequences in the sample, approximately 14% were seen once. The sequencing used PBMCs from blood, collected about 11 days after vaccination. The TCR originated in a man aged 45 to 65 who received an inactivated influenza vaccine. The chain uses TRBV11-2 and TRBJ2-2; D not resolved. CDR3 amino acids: CASSLDLGWTGELFF. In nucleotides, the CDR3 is TGTGCCAGCAGCTTAGATCTGGGTTGGACCGGGGAGCTGTTTTTT.